The clone carrying this T cell receptor beta chain is medium-sized by share. Its antigen is not known. Treg sorting used a CD4+CD25+CD127-/low gate. After constant-region reverse-primer amplification, full-length variable regions underwent semi-nested PCR with Nested Universal Primer A. MiXCR, applied by TCRdb to the 5' RACE reads, yields one record per CDR3 protein. The table lists 34,000 or so distinct CDR3 sequences, more than 20% of them singletons, with less than 2.5% in the top ten. Study-wide results and caveats: The larger cohort examined one V-J beta rearrangement, not whole repertoires. Tumor Treg TCRs overlapped most with tumor naive CD4+ cells.

Material for sequencing was tumor-infiltrating Tregs sorted from the breast tumor. This sequence was found in a female donor with breast cancer.

In nucleotides, the CDR3 is TGTGCCAGCAGTCCACATATGATCGAGACCCAGTACTTC. As protein: CASSPHMIETQYF. This rearrangement joins TRBV12-3 or TRBV12-4 to TRBJ2-5; D unresolved. V shed 5 bases and J shed 5 bases, with 12 bases lying between them. This CDR3 is 13 amino acids long.